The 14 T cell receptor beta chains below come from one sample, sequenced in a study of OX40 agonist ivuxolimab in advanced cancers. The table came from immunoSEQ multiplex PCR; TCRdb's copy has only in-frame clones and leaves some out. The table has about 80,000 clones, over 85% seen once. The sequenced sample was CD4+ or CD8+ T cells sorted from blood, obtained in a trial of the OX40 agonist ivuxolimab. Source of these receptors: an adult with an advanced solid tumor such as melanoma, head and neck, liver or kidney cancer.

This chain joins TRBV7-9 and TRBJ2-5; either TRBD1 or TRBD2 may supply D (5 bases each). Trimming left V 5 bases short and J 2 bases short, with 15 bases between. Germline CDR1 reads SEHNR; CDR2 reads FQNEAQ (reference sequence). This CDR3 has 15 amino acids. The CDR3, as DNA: TGTGCCAGCAGCACCTCCGGGACCACGCAAGAGACCCAGTACTTC. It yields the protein CASSTSGTTQETQYF.

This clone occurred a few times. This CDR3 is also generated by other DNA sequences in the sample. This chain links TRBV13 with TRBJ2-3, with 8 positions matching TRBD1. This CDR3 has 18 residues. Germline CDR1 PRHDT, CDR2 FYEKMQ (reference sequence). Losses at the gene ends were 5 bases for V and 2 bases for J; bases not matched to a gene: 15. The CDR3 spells CASSVIKQGEKDTDTQYF. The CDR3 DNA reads TGTGCCAGCAGCGTTATCAAACAGGGGGAGAAGGACACAGATACGCAGTATTTT.

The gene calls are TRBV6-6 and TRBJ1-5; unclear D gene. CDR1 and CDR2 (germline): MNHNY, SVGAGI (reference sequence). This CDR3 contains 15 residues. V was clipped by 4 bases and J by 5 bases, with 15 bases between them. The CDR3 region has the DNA TGTGCCAGCAGTTCTGGCTATGAAGATCATCAGCCCCAGCATTTT. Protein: CASSSGYEDHQPQHF.

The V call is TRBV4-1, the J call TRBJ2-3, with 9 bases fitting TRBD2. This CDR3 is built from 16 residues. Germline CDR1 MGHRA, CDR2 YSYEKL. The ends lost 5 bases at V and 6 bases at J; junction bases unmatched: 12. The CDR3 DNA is TGCGCCAGCAGCTCTAGCAGGCGGGAGGGCCTGGATACGCAGTATTTT. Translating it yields CASSSSRREGLDTQYF.

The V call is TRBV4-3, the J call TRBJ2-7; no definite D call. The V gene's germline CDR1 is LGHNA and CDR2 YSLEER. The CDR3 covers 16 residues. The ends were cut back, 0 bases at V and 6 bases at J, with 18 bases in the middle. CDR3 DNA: TGCGCCAGCAGCCAAGAAGTAGCAGGAGAGGAATCCGAGCAGTACTTC. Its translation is CASSQEVAGEESEQYF.

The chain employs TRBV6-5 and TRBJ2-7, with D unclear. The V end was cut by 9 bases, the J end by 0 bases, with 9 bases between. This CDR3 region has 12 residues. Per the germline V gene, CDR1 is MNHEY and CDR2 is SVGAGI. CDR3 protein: CASGVSSYEQYF. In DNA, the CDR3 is TGTGCCAGTGGCGTGAGCTCCTACGAGCAGTACTTC.

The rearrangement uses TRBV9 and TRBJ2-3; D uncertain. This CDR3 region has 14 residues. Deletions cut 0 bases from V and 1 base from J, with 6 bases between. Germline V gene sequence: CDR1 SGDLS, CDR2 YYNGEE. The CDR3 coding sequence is TGTGCCAGCAGCGTAGGGGTCCGCACAGATACGCAGTATTTT. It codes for CASSVGVRTDTQYF.

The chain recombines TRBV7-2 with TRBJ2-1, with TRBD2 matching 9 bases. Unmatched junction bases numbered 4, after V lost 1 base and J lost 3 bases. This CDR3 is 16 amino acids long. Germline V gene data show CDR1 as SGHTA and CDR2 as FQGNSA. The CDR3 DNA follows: TGTGCCAGCAGCTTAGTTGGTAGCGGGAGCTACAATGAGCAGTTCTTC. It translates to CASSLVGSGSYNEQFF.

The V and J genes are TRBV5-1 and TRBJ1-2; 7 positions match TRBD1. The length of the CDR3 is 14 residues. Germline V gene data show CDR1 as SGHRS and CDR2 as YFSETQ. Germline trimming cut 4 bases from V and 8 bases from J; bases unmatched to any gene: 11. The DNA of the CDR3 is TGCGCCAGCAGCCGGCTTACAGGGGCCCGGGGCTACACCTTC. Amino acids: CASSRLTGARGYTF.

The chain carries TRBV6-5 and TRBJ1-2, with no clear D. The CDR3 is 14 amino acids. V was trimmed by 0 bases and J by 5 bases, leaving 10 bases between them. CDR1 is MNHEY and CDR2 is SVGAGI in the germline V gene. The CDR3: CASSYSAEKYGYTF. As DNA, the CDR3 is TGTGCCAGCAGTTACTCGGCAGAAAAGTATGGCTACACCTTC.

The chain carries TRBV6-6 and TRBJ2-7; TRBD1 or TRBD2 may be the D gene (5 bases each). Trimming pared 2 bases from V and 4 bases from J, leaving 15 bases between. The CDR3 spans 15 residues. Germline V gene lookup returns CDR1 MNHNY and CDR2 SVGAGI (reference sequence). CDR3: CASSYRGERRYEQYF. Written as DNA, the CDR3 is TGTGCCAGCAGTTACCGAGGGGAGCGGAGGTACGAGCAGTACTTC.

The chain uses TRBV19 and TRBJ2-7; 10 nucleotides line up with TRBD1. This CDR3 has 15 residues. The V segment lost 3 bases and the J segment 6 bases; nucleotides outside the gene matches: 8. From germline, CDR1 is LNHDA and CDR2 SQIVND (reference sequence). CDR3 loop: CASSIWDRGLSEQYF. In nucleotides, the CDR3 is TGTGCCAGTAGTATTTGGGACAGGGGCCTCTCCGAGCAGTACTTC.

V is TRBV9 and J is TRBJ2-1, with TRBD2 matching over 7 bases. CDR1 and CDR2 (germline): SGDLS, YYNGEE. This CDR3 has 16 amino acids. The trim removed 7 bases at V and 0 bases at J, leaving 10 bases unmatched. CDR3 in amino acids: CASGKNRDYSYNEQFF. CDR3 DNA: TGTGCCAGCGGCAAAAACCGGGACTACTCCTACAATGAGCAGTTCTTC.

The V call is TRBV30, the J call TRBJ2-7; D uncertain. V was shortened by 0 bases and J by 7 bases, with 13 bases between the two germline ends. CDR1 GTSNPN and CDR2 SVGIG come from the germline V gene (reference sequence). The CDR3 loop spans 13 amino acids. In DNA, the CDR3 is TGTGCCTGGAGTGTGCAAAACCCGCGGGAGCAGTACTTC. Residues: CAWSVQNPREQYF.